This TCR beta chain was sequenced for a study of OX40 agonist ivuxolimab in advanced cancers. Background on the whole study: The costimulatory receptor OX40 (CD134) was targeted by ivuxolimab, a fully human IgG2 agonistic monoclonal antibody. Prior anti-PD-1, anti-PD-L1 or anti-CTLA-4 therapy was permitted, and checkpoint inhibitors had been received by more than 35% of dose-escalation patients. In the dose-escalation cohort, around four fifths of patients were male, and the mean age was around 65 years with a range of about 20 to 80. The paper reports the monotherapy dose-escalation portion (N ≈ 50 patients) of the phase I ivuxolimab trial. Intravenous ivuxolimab was administered to patients every 2 weeks at six dose levels: 0.01, 0.1, 0.3, 1.5, 3 and 10 mg/kg. Partial responses occurred in three dose-escalation patients: two with cutaneous melanoma and one with hepatocellular carcinoma. The purpose of peripheral TCRbeta sequencing was to test whether ivuxolimab changed TCR sequence diversity and led to clonal T-cell expansion. Among the roughly 50 dose-escalation patients, approximately 20 had hepatocellular carcinoma, 15 melanoma, 9 renal cell carcinoma and 9 head and neck cancer.

Regarding this clone: No cognate antigen has been identified for it. Qualities for individual bases were not recorded, and no much larger clone is one base off.

The trial excluded patients who had a history of autoimmune disease or were on systemic immunosuppression. Peripheral blood for TCR sequencing was collected from all dose cohorts at baseline, on cycle 4 day 1, and on cycle 7 day 1. The samples were taken from a phase I, first-in-human, multicenter, open-label dose-escalation trial of ivuxolimab. The trial enrolled adults with locally advanced or metastatic head and neck squamous cell, hepatocellular, melanoma or renal cell carcinoma. Before TCR sequencing, CD4+ T cells and CD8+ T cells from peripheral blood were sorted into separate populations. Genomic DNA was extracted from sorted cells for sequencing of the TCRbeta CDR3 region. The immunoSEQ Assay was used to sequence the TCRbeta CDR3 regions. The table comes from immuneACCESS by way of TCRdb, which keeps in-frame sequences with V and J called. Part of the clones is missing from these tables; in studies checked, under half for an unresolved V gene and the rest for unknown reasons. Present in this sample are fewer than 25,000 clones, about 85% of which were seen just once. About a third of the sample is held by the ten biggest clonotypes.

What the research found in general, with its limitations: Clonal expansion of both CD4+ and CD8+ blood T cells was observed from baseline to week 6 at doses 0.1 to 3.0 mg/kg. Low levels of normalized T-cell clonal expansion were also seen in some patients who did not respond. The antigen specificity of the clonally expanded peripheral T cells was not determined. On average, CD8+ T cells showed more expanded clones than CD4+ T cells after ivuxolimab. In the 0.1-3.0 mg/kg groups, partial responders had among the lowest normalized peripheral clonal expansion, particularly in CD8+ T cells.

Sequenced here: CD4+ or CD8+ T cells sorted from blood, sampled in a trial of the OX40 agonist ivuxolimab. This sequence originates from an adult with an advanced solid tumor such as melanoma, head and neck, liver or kidney cancer.

The CDR3 loop reads CASSSGSEGYGYTF. The nucleotide sequence is TGTGCCAGCAGTTCCGGTTCCGAGGGCTATGGCTACACCTTC. The rearrangement combines TRBV6-5 with TRBJ1-2; the D gene is not confidently resolved. The CDR3, cysteine through phenylalanine, is 14 amino acids long. Only CDR3 DNA remains: 42 bases, in frame from the first base. V was cut back by 4 bases and J by 4 bases, leaving a gap of 13 bases between them. In the germline V gene, CDR1 corresponds to MNHEY and CDR2 to SVGAGI.